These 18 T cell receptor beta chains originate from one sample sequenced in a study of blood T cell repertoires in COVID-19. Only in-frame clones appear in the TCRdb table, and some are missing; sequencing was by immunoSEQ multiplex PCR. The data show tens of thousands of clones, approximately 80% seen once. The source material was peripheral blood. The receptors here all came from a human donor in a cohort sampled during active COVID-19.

CDR3 amino acids: CASSLVGRGQQGDYGYTF. The CDR3 region has the DNA TGTGCCAGCAGCTTGGTTGGCCGGGGACAGCAGGGAGACTATGGCTACACCTTC. The gene calls are TRBV5-4 and TRBJ1-2, with 7 bases fitting TRBD1. The length of the CDR3 is 18 residues. Trimming removed 0 bases from V and 3 bases from J; junction bases left unmatched: 14. Germline lookup yields CDR1 SGHNT and CDR2 YYREEE (reference sequence). The entire variable domain, with the rest obtained from reference TRBV5-4 and TRBJ1-2, is as follows: ETGVTQSPTHLIKTRGQQVTLRCSSQSGHNTVSWYQQALGQGPQFIFQYYREEENGRGNFPPRFSGLQFPNYSSELNVNALELDDSALYLCASSLVGRGQQGDYGYTFGSGTRLTVV.

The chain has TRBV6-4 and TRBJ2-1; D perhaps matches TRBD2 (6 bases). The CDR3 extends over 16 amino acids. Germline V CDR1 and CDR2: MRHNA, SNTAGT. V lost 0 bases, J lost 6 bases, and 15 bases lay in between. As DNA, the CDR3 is TGTGCCAGCAGTGACTCGGGTAGCGGAGGTAGCAATGAGCAGTTCTTC. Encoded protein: CASSDSGSGGSNEQFF.

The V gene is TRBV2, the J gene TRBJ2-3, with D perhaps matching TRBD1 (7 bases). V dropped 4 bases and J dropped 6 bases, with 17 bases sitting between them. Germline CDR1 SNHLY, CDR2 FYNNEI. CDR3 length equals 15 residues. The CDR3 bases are TGTGCCAGCAGTGGTCAGGCAGGGGGGATTGATACGCAGTATTTT. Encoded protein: CASSGQAGGIDTQYF.

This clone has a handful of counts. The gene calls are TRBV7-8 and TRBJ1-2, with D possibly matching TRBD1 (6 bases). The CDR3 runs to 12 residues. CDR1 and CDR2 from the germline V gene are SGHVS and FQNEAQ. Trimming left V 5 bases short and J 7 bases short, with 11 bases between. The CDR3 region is CASSPPRGGYTF. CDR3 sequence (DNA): TGTGCCAGCAGCCCCCCCAGGGGTGGCTACACCTTC.

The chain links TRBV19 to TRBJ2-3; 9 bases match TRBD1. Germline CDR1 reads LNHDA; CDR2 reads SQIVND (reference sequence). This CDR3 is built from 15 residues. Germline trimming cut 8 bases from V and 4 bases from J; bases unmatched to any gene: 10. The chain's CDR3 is CASFPGQGFSDTQYF. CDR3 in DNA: TGTGCCAGTTTCCCGGGACAGGGTTTCTCAGATACGCAGTATTTT. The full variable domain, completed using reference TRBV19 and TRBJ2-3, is DGGITQSPKYLFRKEGQNVTLSCEQNLNHDAMYWYRQDPGQGLRLIYYSQIVNDFQKGDIAEGYSVSREKKESFPLTVTSAQKNPTAFYLCASFPGQGFSDTQYFGPGTRLTVL.

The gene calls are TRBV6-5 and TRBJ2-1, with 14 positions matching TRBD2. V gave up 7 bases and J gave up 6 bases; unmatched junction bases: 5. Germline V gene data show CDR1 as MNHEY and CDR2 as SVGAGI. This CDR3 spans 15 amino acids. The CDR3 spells CASTPGLAGGNEQFF. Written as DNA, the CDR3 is TGTGCCAGCACTCCCGGACTAGCGGGAGGCAATGAGCAGTTCTTC.

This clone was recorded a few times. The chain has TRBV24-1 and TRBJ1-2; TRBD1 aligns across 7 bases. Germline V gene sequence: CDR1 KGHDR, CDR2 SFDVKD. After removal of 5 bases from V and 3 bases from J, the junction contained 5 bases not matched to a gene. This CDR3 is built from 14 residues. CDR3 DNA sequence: TGTGCCACCAGTGTACAGGGGTTGGACTATGGCTACACCTTC. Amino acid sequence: CATSVQGLDYGYTF.

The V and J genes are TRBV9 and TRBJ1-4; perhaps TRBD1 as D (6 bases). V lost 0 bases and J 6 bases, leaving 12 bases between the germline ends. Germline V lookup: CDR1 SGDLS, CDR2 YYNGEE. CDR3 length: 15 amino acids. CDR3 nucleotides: TGTGCCAGCAGCGTAGAGGGCAGGGGCCATGAAAAACTGTTTTTT. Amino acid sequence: CASSVEGRGHEKLFF.

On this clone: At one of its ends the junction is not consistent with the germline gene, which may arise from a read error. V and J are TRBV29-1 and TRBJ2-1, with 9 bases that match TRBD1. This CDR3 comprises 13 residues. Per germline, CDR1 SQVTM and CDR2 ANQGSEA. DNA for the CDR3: TGCTGCGTTGGACAGGGGATCGACAATGAGCAGTTCTTC. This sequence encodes CCVGQGIDNEQFF.

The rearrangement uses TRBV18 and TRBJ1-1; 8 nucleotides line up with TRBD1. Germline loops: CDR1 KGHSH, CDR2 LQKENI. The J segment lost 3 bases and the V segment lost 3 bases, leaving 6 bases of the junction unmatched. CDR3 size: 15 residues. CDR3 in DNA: TGTGCCAGCTCACCGACAGGGGCCCGGGACACTGAAGCTTTCTTT. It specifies CASSPTGARDTEAFF.

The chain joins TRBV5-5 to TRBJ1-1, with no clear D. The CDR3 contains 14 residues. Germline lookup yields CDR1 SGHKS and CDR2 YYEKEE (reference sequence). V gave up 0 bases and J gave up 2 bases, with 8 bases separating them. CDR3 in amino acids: CASSLGGFNTEAFF. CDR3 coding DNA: TGTGCCAGCAGCTTGGGAGGGTTCAACACTGAAGCTTTCTTT.

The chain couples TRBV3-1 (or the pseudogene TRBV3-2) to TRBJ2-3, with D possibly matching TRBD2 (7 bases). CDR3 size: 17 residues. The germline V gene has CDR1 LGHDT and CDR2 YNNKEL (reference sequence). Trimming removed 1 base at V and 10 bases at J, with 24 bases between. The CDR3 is CASSQGLGQGRSGAQYF. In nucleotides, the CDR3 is TGTGCCAGCAGCCAAGGTCTGGGGCAGGGGCGCAGCGGGGCGCAGTATTTT.

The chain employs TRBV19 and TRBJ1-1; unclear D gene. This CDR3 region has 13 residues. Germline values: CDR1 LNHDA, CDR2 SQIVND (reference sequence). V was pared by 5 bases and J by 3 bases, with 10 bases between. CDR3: CASSPPEHTEAFF. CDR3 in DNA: TGTGCCAGTAGTCCTCCTGAGCACACTGAAGCTTTCTTT.

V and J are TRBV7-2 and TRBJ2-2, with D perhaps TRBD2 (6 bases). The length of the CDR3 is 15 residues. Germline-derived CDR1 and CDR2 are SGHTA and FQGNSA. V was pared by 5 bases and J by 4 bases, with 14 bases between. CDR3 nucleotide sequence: TGTGCCAGCAGCCCACCGGGAGAGGGCACCGGGGAGCTGTTTTTT. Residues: CASSPPGEGTGELFF.

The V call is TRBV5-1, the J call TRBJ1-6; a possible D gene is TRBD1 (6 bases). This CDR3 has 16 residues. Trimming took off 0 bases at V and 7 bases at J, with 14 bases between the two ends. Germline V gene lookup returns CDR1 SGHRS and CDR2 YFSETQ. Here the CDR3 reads CASSLDPQGTNSPLHF. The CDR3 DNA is TGCGCCAGCAGCTTGGACCCACAGGGAACGAATTCACCCCTCCACTTT.

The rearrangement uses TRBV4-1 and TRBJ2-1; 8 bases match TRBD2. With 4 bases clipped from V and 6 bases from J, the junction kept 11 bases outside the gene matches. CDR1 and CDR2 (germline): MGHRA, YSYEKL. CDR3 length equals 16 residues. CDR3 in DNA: TGCGCCAGCAGCCTAGGCGGACTAGCAGATATCAATGAGCAGTTCTTC. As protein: CASSLGGLADINEQFF.

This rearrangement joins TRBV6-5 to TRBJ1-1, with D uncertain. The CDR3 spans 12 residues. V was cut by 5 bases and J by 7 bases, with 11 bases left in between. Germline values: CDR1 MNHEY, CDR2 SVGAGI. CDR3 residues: CASSQSKNEAFF. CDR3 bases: TGTGCCAGCAGTCAGTCAAAAAATGAAGCTTTCTTT.

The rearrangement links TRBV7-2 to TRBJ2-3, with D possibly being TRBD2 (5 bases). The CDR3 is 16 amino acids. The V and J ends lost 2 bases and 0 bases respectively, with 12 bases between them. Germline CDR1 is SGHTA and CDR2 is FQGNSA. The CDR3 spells CASSLQAVTSTDTQYF. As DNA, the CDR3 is TGTGCCAGCAGCTTACAAGCGGTCACTAGCACAGATACGCAGTATTTT.